Listed below are T cell receptor beta chains from one sample, sequenced in a study of early T cells in non-severe SARS-CoV-2 infection. One entry per CDR3 protein, called by TCRdb with MiXCR from the 5' RACE reads. The sample has tens of thousands of distinct CDR3 sequences; 4% to 4.5% are singletons. Sequencing was carried out using whole blood. All receptors come from an adult who was a healthcare worker with PCR-confirmed SARS-CoV-2 infection or an uninfected control (not recorded which). Both conserved end residues are part of each CDR3. D genes are given only for firm matches. Size tells how often a clone was seen (once, few, many) or the class of an expanded clone, and some rows leave it out.

TRBJ2-1 . TRBV6-1 many CASSETGEAYNEQFF
TRBJ1-6 . TRBV11-3 many CASSLTTGSISPLHF
TRBJ2-1 . TRBV6-5 many CASSSDYYSYNEQFF
TRBJ2-3 TRBD2 TRBV11-2 many CASSSLAGGMEDTQYF
TRBJ2-3 . TRBV7-9 many CASSLAVDTQYF
TRBJ1-1 . TRBV5-5 many CASKKWGEVNTEAFF
TRBJ2-1 . TRBV5-1 many CASSESGTLYNEQFF
TRBJ2-7 TRBD2 TRBV11-2 many CASSRTSGGSPSYEQYF
TRBJ1-2 TRBD1 TRBV6-6 many CASNPRSPGTGTERYGYTF
TRBJ2-2 TRBD2 TRBV7-9 many CASTSGTSGRDTGELFF
TRBJ2-3 . TRBV7-9 many CASSLASPSPNTQYF
TRBJ2-1 . TRBV12-3/TRBV12-4 many CASSLGALSSYNEQFF
TRBJ2-4 TRBD1 TRBV29-1 many CSVRQGAKNIQYF
TRBJ1-1 . TRBV20-1 . CSAYMNTEAFF
TRBJ1-1 . TRBV2 . CASTSNREGTEAFF
TRBJ1-2 TRBD1 TRBV6-5 many CASSGETGNYGYTF
TRBJ2-3 . TRBV7-9 many CASSGPRDTFTDTQYF
TRBJ2-3 TRBD2 TRBV9 many CASSVVAGTSTDTQYF
TRBJ1-6 . TRBV12-3/TRBV12-4 . CASSSRGDSPLHF
TRBJ2-3 . TRBV18 many CASSVGMTDTQYF
TRBJ2-7 TRBD1 TRBV20-1 few CSARGGQGSYEQYF
TRBJ2-5 TRBD2 TRBV6-5 many CASRGLAGGQETQYF
TRBJ1-5 . TRBV7-8 many CASSADNRFRNQPQHF
TRBJ1-2 TRBD1 TRBV15 many CATSRDTSSRGNGYTF
TRBJ1-2 . TRBV7-9 many CASSLVALYGYTF
TRBJ2-1 TRBD1 TRBV12-3/TRBV12-4 many CASSYRDRGRWGEQFF
TRBJ2-7 TRBD2 TRBV4-1 many CASSQDQAGAAYEQYF
TRBJ2-2 TRBD1 TRBV5-1 many CASSLGALTGKNTGELFF
TRBJ2-2 TRBD2 TRBV5-1 many CASSLWTSGVNTGELFF
TRBJ2-1 . TRBV3-1 . CASSQVLEGALNEQFF
TRBJ2-6 TRBD2 TRBV4-2 . CASSQDPGGYSGANVLTF
TRBJ2-3 TRBD1 TRBV19 many CASSIGDSRTDTQYF
TRBJ2-1 . TRBV7-8 few CASSSPSLANEQFF
TRBJ2-1 TRBD2 TRBV28 . CASSLVGRSYNEQFF
TRBJ2-1 TRBD2 TRBV20-1 . CSARVGTNSNEQFF
TRBJ2-1 . TRBV7-9 . CASVAENNEQFF
TRBJ1-1 . TRBV24-1 many CATSDKTRGARPEAFF
TRBJ1-5 . TRBV27 many CASTPRARGPQPQHF
TRBJ2-7 . TRBV20-1 many CSARPSGLVHNEQYF
TRBJ1-1 TRBD1 TRBV6-2/TRBV6-3 few CASSGQANTEAFF
TRBJ2-1 . TRBV20-1 many CSGSPEHLTDNEQFF
TRBJ1-2 . TRBV5-1 many CASGSSYGYTF
TRBJ1-5 TRBD1 TRBV4-2 many CASSDRGQGDQPQHF
TRBJ2-1 . TRBV28 many CASSPRRRRGYNEQFF
TRBJ2-3 TRBD2 TRBV7-3 many CASSSGLAGNTDTQYF
TRBJ1-4 . TRBV3-1 many CASSAQVLNEKLFF
TRBJ1-2 . TRBV19 many CASSVEGYYGYTF
TRBJ1-4 . TRBV7-8 . CANSSARVTLNEKLFF
TRBJ2-1 TRBD2 TRBV13 many CASSSRVAGGYNEQFF
TRBJ1-2 . TRBV6-6 many CAARGDYGYTF
TRBJ2-7 TRBD1 TRBV29-1 many CSVGLWDSKDPEQYF
TRBJ2-3 TRBD1 TRBV5-1 many CASRSGTAFTDTQYF
TRBJ2-1 TRBD2 TRBV2 many CASSLLAGYNEQFF
TRBJ2-1 TRBD2 TRBV7-6 many CASRSGLAGVGEQFF